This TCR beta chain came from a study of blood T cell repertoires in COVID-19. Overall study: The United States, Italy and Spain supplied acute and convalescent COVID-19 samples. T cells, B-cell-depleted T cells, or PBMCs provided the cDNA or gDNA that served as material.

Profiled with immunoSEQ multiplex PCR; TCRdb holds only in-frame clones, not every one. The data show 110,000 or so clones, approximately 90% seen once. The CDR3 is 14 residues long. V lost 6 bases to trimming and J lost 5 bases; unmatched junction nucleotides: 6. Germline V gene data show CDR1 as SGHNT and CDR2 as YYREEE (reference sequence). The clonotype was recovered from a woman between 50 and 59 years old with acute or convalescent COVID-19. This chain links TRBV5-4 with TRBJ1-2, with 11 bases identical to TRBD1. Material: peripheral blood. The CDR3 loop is CASTGTGGPYGYTF. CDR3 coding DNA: TGTGCCAGCACCGGGACAGGGGGACCGTATGGCTACACCTTC.